This entry describes one T cell receptor beta chain. Its matching antigen is unknown. The junction departs from germline at one end; a sequencing error may be responsible. This record comes from a study of OX40 agonist ivuxolimab in advanced cancers. At the level of the study: Ivuxolimab is a fully human IgG2 antibody that activates OX40 (CD134). Checkpoint inhibitors had been given previously to approximately 40% of patients.

Study-level points and caveats: Certain nonresponders likewise exhibited a low normalized T-cell clonal expansion. Among patients with partial responses at 0.1-3.0 mg/kg, clonal expansion was among the lowest.

Repertoires were generated with immunoSEQ multiplex PCR, while TCRdb's copy carries only in-frame clones and drops some. The table lists 45,000 to 60,000 clones, about 88% of them singletons. The TCR was taken from an adult with an advanced solid tumor such as melanoma, head and neck, liver or kidney cancer. The sample here was CD4+ or CD8+ T cells sorted from blood, taken in a trial of the OX40 agonist ivuxolimab.

The CDR3 bases are TGTGCCAGCAGTTACTCGATGTCAGCTACCGGGGATTTT. Protein sequence: CASSYSMSATGDF. This chain joins TRBV6-5 and TRBJ1-3; no reliable D call. Germline CDR1 MNHEY, CDR2 SVGAGI. This CDR3 region has 13 residues.